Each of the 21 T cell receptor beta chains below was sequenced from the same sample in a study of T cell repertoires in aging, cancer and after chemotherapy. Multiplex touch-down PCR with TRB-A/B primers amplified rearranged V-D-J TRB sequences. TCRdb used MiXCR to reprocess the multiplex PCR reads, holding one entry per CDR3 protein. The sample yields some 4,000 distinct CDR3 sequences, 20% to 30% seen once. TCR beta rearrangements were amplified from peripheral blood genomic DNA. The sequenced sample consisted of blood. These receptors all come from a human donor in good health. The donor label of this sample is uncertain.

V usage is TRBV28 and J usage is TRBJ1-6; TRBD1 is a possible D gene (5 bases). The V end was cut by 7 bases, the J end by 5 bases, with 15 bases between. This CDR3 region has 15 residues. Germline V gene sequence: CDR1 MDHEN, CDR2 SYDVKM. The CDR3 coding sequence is TGTGCCAGCACCCCCGGGACGGGGAATAATTCACCCCTCCACTTT. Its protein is CASTPGTGNNSPLHF.

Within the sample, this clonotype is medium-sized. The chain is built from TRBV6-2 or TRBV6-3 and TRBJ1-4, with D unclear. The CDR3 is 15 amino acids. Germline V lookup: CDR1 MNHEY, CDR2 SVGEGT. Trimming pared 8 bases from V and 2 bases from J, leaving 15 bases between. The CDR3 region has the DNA TGTGCCAGCTCCCGGGGAGGGATCACTAATGAAAAACTGTTTTTT. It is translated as CASSRGGITNEKLFF.

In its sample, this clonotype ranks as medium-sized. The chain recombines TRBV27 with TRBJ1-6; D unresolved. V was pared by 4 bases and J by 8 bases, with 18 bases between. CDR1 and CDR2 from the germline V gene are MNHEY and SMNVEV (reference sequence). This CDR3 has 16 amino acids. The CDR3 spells CASSSVPGFGDSPLHF. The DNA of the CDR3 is TGTGCCAGCAGTTCCGTACCGGGATTTGGAGATTCACCCCTCCACTTT.

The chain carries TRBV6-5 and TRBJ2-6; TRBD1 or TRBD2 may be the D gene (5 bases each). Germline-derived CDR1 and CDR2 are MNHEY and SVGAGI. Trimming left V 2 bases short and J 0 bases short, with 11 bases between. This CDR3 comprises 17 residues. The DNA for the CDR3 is TGTGCCAGCAGTTACGGGACGTCCAGCTCTGGGGCCAACGTCCTGACTTTC. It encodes CASSYGTSSSGANVLTF.

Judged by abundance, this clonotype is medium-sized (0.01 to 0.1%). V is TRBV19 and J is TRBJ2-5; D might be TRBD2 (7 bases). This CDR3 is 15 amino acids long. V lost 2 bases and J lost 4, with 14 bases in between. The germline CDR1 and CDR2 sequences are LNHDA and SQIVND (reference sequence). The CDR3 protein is CASSIRGGSGETQYF. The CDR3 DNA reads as TGTGCCAGTAGTATAAGGGGGGGGTCGGGAGAGACCCAGTACTTC.

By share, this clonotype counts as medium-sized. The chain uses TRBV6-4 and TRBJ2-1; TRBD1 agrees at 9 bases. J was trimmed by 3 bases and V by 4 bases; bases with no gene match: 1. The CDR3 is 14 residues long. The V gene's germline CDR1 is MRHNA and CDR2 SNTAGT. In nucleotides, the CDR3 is TGTGCCAGCAGTGGGACAGGGGACTACAATGAGCAGTTCTTC. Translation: CASSGTGDYNEQFF.

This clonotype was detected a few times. The CDR3: CASSEWQDNSPLHF. As DNA, the CDR3 is TGTGCCAGCAGTGAGTGGCAGGATAATTCACCCCTCCACTTT. V usage is TRBV6-1 and J usage is TRBJ1-6; D is unresolved. V lost 3 bases to trimming and J lost 5 bases, with 8 bases between them. In germline, CDR1 is MNHNS, CDR2 SASEGT. This CDR3 has 14 residues.

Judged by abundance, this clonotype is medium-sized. CDR3 sequence reads: CASSAQLADEQFF. CDR3 coding DNA: TGTGCCAGCAGCGCCCAACTAGCGGACGAGCAGTTCTTC. J is TRBJ2-1 and V is TRBV5-4; 8 nucleotides agree with TRBD2. There are 13 residues in the CDR3. V gave up 4 bases and J gave up 10 bases; unmatched junction bases: 7. Germline V CDR1 and CDR2: SGHNT, YYREEE (reference sequence).

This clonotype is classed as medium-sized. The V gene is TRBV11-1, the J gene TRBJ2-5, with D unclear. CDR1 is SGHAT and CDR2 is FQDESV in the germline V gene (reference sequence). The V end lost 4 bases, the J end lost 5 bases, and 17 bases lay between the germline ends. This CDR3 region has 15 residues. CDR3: CASSWVWNGRETQYF. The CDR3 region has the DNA TGTGCCAGCAGCTGGGTCTGGAACGGTCGGGAGACCCAGTACTTC.

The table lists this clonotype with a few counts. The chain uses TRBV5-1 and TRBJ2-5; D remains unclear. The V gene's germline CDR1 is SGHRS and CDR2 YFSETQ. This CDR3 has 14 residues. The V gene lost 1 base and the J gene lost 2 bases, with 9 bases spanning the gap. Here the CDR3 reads CASSLIRPQETQYF. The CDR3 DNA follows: TGCGCCAGCAGCTTGATCAGGCCTCAAGAGACCCAGTACTTC. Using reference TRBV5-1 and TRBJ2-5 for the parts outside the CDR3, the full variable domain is KAGVTQTPRYLIKTRGQQVTLSCSPISGHRSVSWYQQTPGQGLQFLFEYFSETQRNKGNFPGRFSGRQFSNSRSEMNVSTLELGDSALYLCASSLIRPQETQYFGPGTRLLVL.

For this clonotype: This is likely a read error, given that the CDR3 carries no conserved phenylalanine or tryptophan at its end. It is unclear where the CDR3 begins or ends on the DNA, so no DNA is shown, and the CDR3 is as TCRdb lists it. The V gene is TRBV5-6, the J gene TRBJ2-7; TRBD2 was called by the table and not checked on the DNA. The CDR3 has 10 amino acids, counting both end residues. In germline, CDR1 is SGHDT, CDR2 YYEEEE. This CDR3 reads CASSFKGLAG.

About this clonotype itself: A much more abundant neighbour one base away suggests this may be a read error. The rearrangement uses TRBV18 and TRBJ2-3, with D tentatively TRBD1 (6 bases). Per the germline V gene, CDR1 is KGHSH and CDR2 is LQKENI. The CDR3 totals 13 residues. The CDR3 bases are TGTGCCAGCTCACCGCACAAGGGGGATACGAAGTATTTT. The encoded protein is CASSPHKGDTKYF.

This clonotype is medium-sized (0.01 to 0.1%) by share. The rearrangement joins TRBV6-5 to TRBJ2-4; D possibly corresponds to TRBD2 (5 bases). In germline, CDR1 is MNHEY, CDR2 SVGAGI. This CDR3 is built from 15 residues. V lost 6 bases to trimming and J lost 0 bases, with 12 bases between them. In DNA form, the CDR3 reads TGTGCCAGCAGCAACAGCGGATTAGCCAAAAACATTCAGTACTTC. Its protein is CASSNSGLAKNIQYF.

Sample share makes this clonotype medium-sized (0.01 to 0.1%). CDR3 in DNA: TGCGCCAGCGGCGGGACAGGGTCAACCGGGGAGCTGTTTTTT. Its protein product is CASGGTGSTGELFF. This chain uses TRBV5-1 with TRBJ2-2; 9 nucleotides agree with TRBD1. Germline assignment: CDR1 SGHRS and CDR2 YFSETQ. Losses at the gene ends were 7 bases for V and 5 bases for J; bases not matched to a gene: 6. This CDR3 has 14 residues.

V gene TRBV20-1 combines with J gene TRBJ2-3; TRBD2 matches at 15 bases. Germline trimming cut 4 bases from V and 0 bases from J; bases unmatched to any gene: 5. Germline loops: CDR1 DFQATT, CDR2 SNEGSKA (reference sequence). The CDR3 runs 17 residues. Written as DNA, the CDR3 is TGCAGTGCTACTGGACTAGCGGGGGGGCTAAGCACAGATACGCAGTATTTT. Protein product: CSATGLAGGLSTDTQYF.

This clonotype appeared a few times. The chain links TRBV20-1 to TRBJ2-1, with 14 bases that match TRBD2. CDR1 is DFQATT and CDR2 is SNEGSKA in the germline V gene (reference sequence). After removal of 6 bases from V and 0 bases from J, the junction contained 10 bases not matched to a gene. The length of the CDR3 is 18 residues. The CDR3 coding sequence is TGCAGTGCCGATTCGGGACTAGCGGGAGAGAGCTCCTACAATGAGCAGTTCTTC. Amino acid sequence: CSADSGLAGESSYNEQFF.

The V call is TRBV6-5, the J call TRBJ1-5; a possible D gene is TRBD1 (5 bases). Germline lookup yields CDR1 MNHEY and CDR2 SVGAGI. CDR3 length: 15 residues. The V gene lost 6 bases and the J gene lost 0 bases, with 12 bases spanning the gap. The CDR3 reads CASSMGVDSNQPQHF. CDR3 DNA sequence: TGTGCCAGCAGCATGGGGGTCGATAGCAATCAGCCCCAGCATTTT.

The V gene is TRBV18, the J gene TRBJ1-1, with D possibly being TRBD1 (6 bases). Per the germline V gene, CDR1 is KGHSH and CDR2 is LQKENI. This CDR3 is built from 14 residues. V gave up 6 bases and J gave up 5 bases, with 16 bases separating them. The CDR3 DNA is TGTGCCAGCTCCCCCGACTCAGGGGTGACTGAAGCTTTCTTT. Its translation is CASSPDSGVTEAFF.

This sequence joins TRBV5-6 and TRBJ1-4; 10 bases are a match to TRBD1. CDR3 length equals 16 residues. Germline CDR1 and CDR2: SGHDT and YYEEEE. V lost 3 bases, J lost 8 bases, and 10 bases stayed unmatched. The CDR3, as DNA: TGTGCCAGCAGCTCCGGGACAGGGGCGGGGGACGAAAAACTGTTTTTT. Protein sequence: CASSSGTGAGDEKLFF.

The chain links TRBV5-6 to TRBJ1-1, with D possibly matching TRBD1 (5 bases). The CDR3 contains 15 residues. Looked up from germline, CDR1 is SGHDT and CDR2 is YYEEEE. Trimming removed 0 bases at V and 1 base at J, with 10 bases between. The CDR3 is CASSLDGGGNTEAFF. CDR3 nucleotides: TGTGCCAGCAGCTTGGATGGGGGAGGGAACACTGAAGCTTTCTTT.

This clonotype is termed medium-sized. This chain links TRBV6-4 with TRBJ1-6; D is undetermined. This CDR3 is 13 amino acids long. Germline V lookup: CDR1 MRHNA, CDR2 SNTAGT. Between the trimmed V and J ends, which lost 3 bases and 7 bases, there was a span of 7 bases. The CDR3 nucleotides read TGTGCCAGCAGTGAAAAGGGCAATTCACCCCTCCACTTT. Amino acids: CASSEKGNSPLHF.